This TCR beta chain was captured in a study of human T cells and chemical hapten exposure. Across the whole study: Throughout the roughly 22-week study, diphenylcyclopropenone was applied weekly to the patients' scalps. General study points: Expanded TCRs grouped into significantly more large CDR3 similarity clusters than controls produced.

The time point is: patch test 1, 2 weeks after DPC sensitization. Treatment specified: therapeutic diphenylcyclopropenone sensitization with weekly scalp DPC. This CDR3 is 13 amino acids long. The germline V gene has CDR1 SGHRS and CDR2 YFSETQ. V was clipped by 5 bases and J by 1 base, with 9 bases between them. Individual cDNA molecules received unique molecular identifiers in the library. Original handling: Counts of TCRs in each sample centred on a median of 95,638 and extended from around 24,000 to 710,000. In TCRdb, the RACE reads were re-called with MiXCR into one record per CDR3 protein. These V and J calls derive from TCRdb rather than the authors' analysis. The sample includes under 450,000 distinct CDR3 sequences, nearly 5% of them seen just once. This clonotype was seen many times. Its antigen is unknown.

The sequence was obtained from a woman aged 45 to 65 with alopecia areata. Some clones in this sample may be carry-over from other donors' samples. The V gene is TRBV5-1, the J gene TRBJ2-5, with D tentatively TRBD1 (5 bases). The starting material was whole blood, obtained in connection with sensitization to the hapten diphenylcyclopropenone (DPC). CDR3 sequence: CASSPDSQETQYF. The CDR3 DNA sequence: TGCGCCAGCAGTCCCGACAGCCAAGAGACCCAGTACTTC.